This T cell receptor beta chain was recorded in a study of blood T cell repertoires in COVID-19. Study overall: Sites across the United States, Italy and Spain contributed samples from acute and convalescent COVID-19. T cells, B-cell-depleted T cells, or PBMCs provided the cDNA or gDNA that served as material.

CDR3 length: 13 amino acids. V shed 1 base and J shed 6 bases, with 8 bases lying between them. The V gene's germline CDR1 is SEHNR and CDR2 FQNEAQ (reference sequence). As processed by the authors: The authors estimated nucleated cell counts from reference gene primer amplification. Assay used: immunoSEQ multiplex PCR; TCRdb lists only in-frame clones, some missing. Clone size and the V and J calls come from that table; the DNA yielded D and trimming. This sample carries roughly 150,000 clones, around 83% of them seen once, and the ten largest clones take 10% to 15%. Sequencing input: peripheral blood. The chain recombines TRBV7-9 with TRBJ2-3; D perhaps matches TRBD2 (5 bases). This clonotype originated in a man in his sixties or seventies who had recovered from COVID-19. As DNA, the CDR3 is TGTGCCAGCAGCTTAGTGTCGGGGGATACGCAGTATTTT. Its protein is CASSLVSGDTQYF.